The 17 T cell receptor beta chains presented below share a single source sample, sequenced in a study of shared clonotypes between healthy human individuals. The assay was immunoSEQ multiplex PCR, and TCRdb's table has in-frame clones only and misses some. Of fewer than 600,000 clones in the sample, 60% to 80% were seen once. Sequencing was carried out using PBMCs. The receptors derive from a woman aged 35 to 49 in good health. Some clones in this sample may be carry-over from other donors' samples.

The chain carries TRBV4-1 and TRBJ2-7, with no clear D. The CDR3 extends over 11 amino acids. Germline assignment: CDR1 MGHRA and CDR2 YSYEKL. The V end was cut by 1 base, the J end by 5 bases, with 3 bases between. DNA of the CDR3: TGCGCCAGCAGCCAAGCCAACGAGCAGTACTTC. Its translation: CASSQANEQYF.

Of note for this clone: In the same sample, other DNA sequences code for this CDR3. The V and J genes are TRBV28 and TRBJ1-5, with TRBD1 as a possible D gene (5 bases). V dropped 6 bases and J dropped 3 bases, with 12 bases sitting between them. The CDR3 runs 14 residues. Germline V gives CDR1 MDHEN, CDR2 SYDVKM. In DNA form, the CDR3 reads TGTGCCAGCAGCCGGGACGGCTCCAATCAGCCCCAGCATTTT. Residues: CASSRDGSNQPQHF.

The chain joins TRBV27 to TRBJ1-2; unclear D gene. In germline, CDR1 is MNHEY, CDR2 SMNVEV (reference sequence). This CDR3 spans 16 amino acids. Trimming removed 6 bases from V and 5 bases from J, with 22 bases in between. This CDR3 reads CASSPLGRPTLYGYTF. Written as DNA, the CDR3 is TGTGCCAGCAGCCCCCTTGGACGCCCTACTTTATATGGCTACACCTTC.

This clone was counted once. The J gene is TRBJ1-1, the V gene TRBV7-9, with D maybe TRBD1 (6 bases). CDR3 length: 14 residues. V lost 5 bases, J lost 4 bases, and 14 bases lay in between. The germline gives CDR1 SEHNR, CDR2 FQNEAQ (reference sequence). The CDR3 DNA reads TGTGCCAGCAGCCAGGGGCCCATCTTCACTGAAGCTTTCTTT. Protein: CASSQGPIFTEAFF.

The chain is built from TRBV5-1 and TRBJ2-3; D is undetermined. The CDR3 covers 13 residues. Per the germline V gene, CDR1 is SGHRS and CDR2 is YFSETQ. Trimming shortened V by 2 bases and J by 5 bases, and 9 bases separated the two germline ends. The CDR3 DNA reads TGCGCCAGCAGCTTTGGAGAAGGAGATACGCAGTATTTT. It translates to CASSFGEGDTQYF.

The genes are TRBV5-1 and TRBJ1-1, with D possibly being TRBD1 (6 bases). This CDR3 contains 14 residues. With 4 bases removed from V and 3 bases from J, the gap between germline ends came to 13 bases. Germline V gene data show CDR1 as SGHRS and CDR2 as YFSETQ. The CDR3 loop is CASSPGDWDTEAFF. The CDR3 coding sequence is TGCGCCAGCAGCCCAGGGGATTGGGACACTGAAGCTTTCTTT. Full variable domain (outside the CDR3, taken from reference TRBV5-1 and TRBJ1-1): KAGVTQTPRYLIKTRGQQVTLSCSPISGHRSVSWYQQTPGQGLQFLFEYFSETQRNKGNFPGRFSGRQFSNSRSEMNVSTLELGDSALYLCASSPGDWDTEAFFGQGTRLTVV.

The chain has TRBV19 and TRBJ1-5; no reliable D call. V gave up 4 bases and J gave up 3 bases, with 7 bases separating them. In germline, CDR1 is LNHDA, CDR2 SQIVND (reference sequence). The length of the CDR3 is 13 residues. The CDR3 region is CASSKSPNQPQHF. As DNA, the CDR3 is TGTGCCAGTAGTAAGTCCCCCAATCAGCCCCAGCATTTT.

V and J are TRBV28 and TRBJ2-7; 8 bases align to TRBD1. The V segment lost 7 bases and the J segment 2 bases; nucleotides outside the gene matches: 1. Germline CDR1 is MDHEN and CDR2 is SYDVKM. This CDR3 has 12 amino acids. The CDR3 DNA reads TGTGCCAGCACGGGACAGGCCTACGAGCAGTACTTC. Protein sequence: CASTGQAYEQYF.

The rearrangement links TRBV5-1 to TRBJ2-1; D remains unclear. The V end was cut by 3 bases, the J end by 8 bases, with 6 bases between. Germline lookup yields CDR1 SGHRS and CDR2 YFSETQ. There are 11 residues in the CDR3. This CDR3 is CASSSYDEQFF. The CDR3 bases are TGCGCCAGCAGCTCATACGATGAGCAGTTCTTC.

Comments on this clone: A far larger clone differs by one base, so this is likely a read error. At the DNA level, this CDR3 is encoded by other sequences in the same sample as well. V gene TRBV18 combines with J gene TRBJ2-5; D not resolved. The CDR3 is made up of 13 amino acids. CDR1 is KGHSH and CDR2 is LQKENI in the germline V gene. The CDR3 sequence is CASSPNPQETQYF. Written as DNA, the CDR3 is TGCGCCAGCTCACCAAACCCCCAAGAGACCCAGTACTTC.

The chain uses TRBV28 and TRBJ2-7; D is ambiguous. Germline V lookup: CDR1 MDHEN, CDR2 SYDVKM. CDR3 length equals 12 residues. V was pared by 6 bases and J by 0 bases, with 6 bases between. In DNA, the CDR3 is TGTGCCAGCAGCGGCGTCTCCTACGAGCAGTACTTC. The encoded protein is CASSGVSYEQYF.

The CDR3 DNA reads as TGCGCCAGCAGCTTAGAAACTAGCGGTTACAATGAGCAGTTCTTC. Translating it yields CASSLETSGYNEQFF. V and J are TRBV4-1 and TRBJ2-1; 8 nucleotides align to TRBD2. The CDR3 runs to 15 residues. With 5 bases clipped from V and 4 bases from J, the junction kept 7 bases outside the gene matches. Germline assignment: CDR1 MGHRA and CDR2 YSYEKL.

V is TRBV28 and J is TRBJ2-3, with unresolved D. The CDR3 is 12 residues long. V dropped 8 bases and J dropped 5 bases, with 11 bases sitting between them. The germline V gene has CDR1 MDHEN and CDR2 SYDVKM. CDR3 in amino acids: CASGISLDTQYF. The CDR3 DNA reads TGTGCCAGCGGAATATCCCTAGATACGCAGTATTTT.

The rearrangement uses TRBV11-2 and TRBJ2-7, with D possibly being TRBD1 or TRBD2 (5 bases each). This CDR3 has 16 amino acids. Between the trimmed V and J ends, which lost 5 bases and 1 base, there was a span of 18 bases. CDR1 is SGHAT and CDR2 is FQNNGV in the germline V gene. This CDR3 is CASSPPWTGASYEQYF. CDR3 bases: TGTGCCAGCAGCCCCCCATGGACTGGGGCGTCCTACGAGCAGTACTTC.

This clone was picked up many times. This same CDR3 is encoded by further DNA sequences in the sample. CDR3 coding DNA: TGTGCCAGCAGCTTAGATCACAGGGCCAACGAGCAGTACTTC. Translation: CASSLDHRANEQYF. The chain employs TRBV7-3 and TRBJ2-5; D is perhaps TRBD1 (6 bases). Judging by the DNA end, TRBJ2-7 fits better; the J call may be wrong. The CDR3 has 14 amino acids. CDR1 and CDR2 (germline): SGHTA, FQGTGA.

This clone was seen only a few times. Other nucleotide sequences in the sample specify the same CDR3. This chain joins TRBV30 and TRBJ1-5; no reliable D call. Trimming removed 0 bases at V and 4 bases at J, with 13 bases between. The CDR3 has 15 amino acids. Germline V gene sequence: CDR1 GTSNPN, CDR2 SVGIG (reference sequence). The chain's CDR3 is CAWSVGRNSNQPQHF. CDR3 in DNA: TGTGCCTGGAGTGTGGGAAGGAACTCTAATCAGCCCCAGCATTTT. The complete variable domain, with remaining parts taken from reference TRBV30 and TRBJ1-5, reads SQTIHQWPATLVQPVGSPLSLECTVEGTSNPNLYWYRQAAGRGLQLLFYSVGIGQISSEVPQNLSASRPQDRQFILSSKKLLLSDSGFYLCAWSVGRNSNQPQHFGDGTRLSIL.

The rearrangement links TRBV6-1 to TRBJ2-6; the D gene could be TRBD1 or TRBD2 (5 bases each). V was cut by 11 bases and J by 3 bases, with 11 bases left in between. This CDR3 comprises 13 residues. CDR1 and CDR2 from the germline V gene are MNHNS and SASEGT. The CDR3 protein is CAGRGVGANVLTF. In DNA, the CDR3 is TGTGCCGGAAGGGGAGTTGGGGCCAACGTCCTGACTTTC.